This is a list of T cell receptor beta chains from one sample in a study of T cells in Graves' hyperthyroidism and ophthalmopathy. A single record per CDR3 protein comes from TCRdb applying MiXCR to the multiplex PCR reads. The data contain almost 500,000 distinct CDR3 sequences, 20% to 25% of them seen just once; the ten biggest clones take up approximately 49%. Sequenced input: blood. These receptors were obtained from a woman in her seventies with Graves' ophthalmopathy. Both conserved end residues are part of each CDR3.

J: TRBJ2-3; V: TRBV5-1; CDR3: CASRTSGYTDTQYF
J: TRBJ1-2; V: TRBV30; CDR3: CAWSATAGYTF
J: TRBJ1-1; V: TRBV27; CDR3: CASNRPGKNTEAFF
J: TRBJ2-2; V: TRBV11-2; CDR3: CASSLRDGGELFF
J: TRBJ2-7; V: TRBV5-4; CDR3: CASSLDVTYEQYF
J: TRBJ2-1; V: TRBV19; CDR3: CASSDGAGATYNEQFF
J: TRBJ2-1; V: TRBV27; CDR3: CASRWASGNNEQFF
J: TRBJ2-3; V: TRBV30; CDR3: CAWTRGDTQYF
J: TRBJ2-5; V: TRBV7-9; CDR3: CASSLRREGRYF
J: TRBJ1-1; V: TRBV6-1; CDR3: CASTRSGENTEAFF
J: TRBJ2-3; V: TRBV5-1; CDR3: CASNPSGMDTQYF
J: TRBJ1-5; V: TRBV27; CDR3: CASSPHPGVEQPQHF
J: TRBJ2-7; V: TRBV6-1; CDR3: CASGLAGGRGEQYF
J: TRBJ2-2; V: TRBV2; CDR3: CASSYLGGANTGELFF
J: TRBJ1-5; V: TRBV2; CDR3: CASSGQGIGQPQHF
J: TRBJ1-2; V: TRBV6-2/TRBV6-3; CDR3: CASSPGAFGYTF
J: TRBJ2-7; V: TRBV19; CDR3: CASSPHRGGYEQYF
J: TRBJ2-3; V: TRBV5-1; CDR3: CASSLAGGPADTQYF
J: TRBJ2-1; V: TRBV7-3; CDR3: CASSLASYNEQFF
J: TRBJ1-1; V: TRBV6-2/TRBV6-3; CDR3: CASSSSEVTEAFF
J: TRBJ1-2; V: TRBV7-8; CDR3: CASSFGDPGGGYTF
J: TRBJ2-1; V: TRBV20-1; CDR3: CSGGGLAGYNEQFF
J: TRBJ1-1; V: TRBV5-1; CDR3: CASSLGSLMNTEAFF
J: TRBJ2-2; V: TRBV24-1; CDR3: CATSDPGTGKNTGELFF
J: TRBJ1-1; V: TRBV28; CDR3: CASSSPGTGTEAFF
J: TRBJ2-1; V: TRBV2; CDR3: CASSAGLAGEEQFF
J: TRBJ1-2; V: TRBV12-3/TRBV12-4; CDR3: CASSLSGAPSYTF
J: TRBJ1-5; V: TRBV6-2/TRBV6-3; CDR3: CASSYAGDSNQPQHF
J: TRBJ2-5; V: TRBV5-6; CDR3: CASSWGPIAFDKETQYF
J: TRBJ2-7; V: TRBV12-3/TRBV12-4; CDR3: CASSFRSNYEQYF
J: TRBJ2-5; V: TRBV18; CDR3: CASSVKTAAQETQYF
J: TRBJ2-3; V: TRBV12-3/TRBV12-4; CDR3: CASSSDSNTDTQYF
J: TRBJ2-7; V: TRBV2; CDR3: CASQPVRSRNEQYF
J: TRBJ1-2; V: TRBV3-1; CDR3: CASSQEHEGSKGYTF
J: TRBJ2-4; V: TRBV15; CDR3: CATSRGDIQYF
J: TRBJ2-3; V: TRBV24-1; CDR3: CATSLHTSGRRTDTQYF
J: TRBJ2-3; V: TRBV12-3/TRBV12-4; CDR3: CASSEDVKQYF
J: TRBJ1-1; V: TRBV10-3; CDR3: CAISETLVNTEAFF
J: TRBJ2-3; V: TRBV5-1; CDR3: CASSDPPGTQYF
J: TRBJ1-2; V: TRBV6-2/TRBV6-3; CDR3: CASSNDKPIRGYTF
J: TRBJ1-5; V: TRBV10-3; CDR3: CAISESGDSNQPQHF
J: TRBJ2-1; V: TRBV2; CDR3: CASSVGGAGWDEQFF
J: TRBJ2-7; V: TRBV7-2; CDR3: CASSPSVSYEQYF
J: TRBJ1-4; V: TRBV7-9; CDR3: CASRRGNEKLFF
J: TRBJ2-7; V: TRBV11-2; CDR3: CASSLTLSAYHGDEQYF
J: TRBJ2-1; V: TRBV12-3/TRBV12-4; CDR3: CASSPEVTSLVSDEQFF
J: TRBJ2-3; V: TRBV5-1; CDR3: CASSFSGLTDTQYF
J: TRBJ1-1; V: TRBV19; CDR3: CASSRDGANTEAFF
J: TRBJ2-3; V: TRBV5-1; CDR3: CASSSVGQGATDTQYF
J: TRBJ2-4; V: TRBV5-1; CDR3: CASSLDWGIQYF
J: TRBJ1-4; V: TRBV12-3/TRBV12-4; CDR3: CASRSTGTRNEKLFF
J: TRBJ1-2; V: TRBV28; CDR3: CASGSSLGQDSYGYTF
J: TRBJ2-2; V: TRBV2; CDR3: CASSVKAGEDGGELFF